These T cell receptor beta chains were read from a single sample in a study of blood T cells in healthy people across ages. TCRdb processed the 5' RACE reads anew with MiXCR; each CDR3 protein has one entry. The data hold some 1.4 million distinct CDR3 sequences, with 42% observed a single time. Sequencing was performed on blood. The origin of the receptors is a woman aged 18-29 years in good health. CDR3s include the opening cysteine and the closing phenylalanine or tryptophan. The order of the fields is J gene, V gene, D gene, clone size, CDR3 protein, CDR3 DNA. The D gene is left open where the match is weak. Part of the rows lack a size; the others show once, few, many or a class for expanded clones.

>TRBJ1-2|TRBV6-2/TRBV6-3|-|-
CASSYEQENYGYTF
TGTGCCAGCAGTTATGAGCAGGAGAACTATGGCTACACCTTC
>TRBJ2-7|TRBV12-3/TRBV12-4|TRBD2|few
CASSVAGIIYEQYF
TGTGCCAGCAGTGTAGCGGGCATTATCTACGAGCAGTACTTC
>TRBJ2-1|TRBV7-6|-|-
CASRVRNEQFF
TGTGCCAGCAGGGTTAGGAATGAGCAGTTCTTC
>TRBJ2-1|TRBV12-5|-|many
CASGLAPGYNEQFF
TGTGCTAGTGGTTTGGCCCCCGGCTACAATGAGCAGTTCTTC
>TRBJ2-7|TRBV6-6|TRBD1|many
CASSYPGTASYEQYF
TGTGCCAGCAGTTACCCCGGGACAGCCTCCTACGAGCAGTACTTC
>TRBJ2-7|TRBV20-1|-|-
CSARTGLVVREEQYF
TGCAGTGCTAGGACGGGCTTGGTAGTGAGGGAAGAGCAGTACTTC
>TRBJ1-5|TRBV6-6|-|-
CASSYSVGTSNQPQHF
TGTGCCAGCAGTTACTCAGTAGGGACAAGCAATCAGCCCCAGCATTTT
>TRBJ2-7|TRBV9|-|many
CASSAGLDSYEQYF
TGTGCCAGCAGCGCAGGGTTAGACTCCTACGAGCAGTACTTC
>TRBJ1-5|TRBV7-2|-|-
CASSLVAFNQPQHF
TGTGCCAGCAGCTTAGTGGCCTTCAATCAGCCCCAGCATTTT
>TRBJ1-3|TRBV10-3|-|-
CATRRGLSGNTIYF
TGTGCCACCCGACGGGGACTCTCTGGAAACACCATATATTTT
>TRBJ2-1|TRBV29-1|TRBD2|few
CSVEVMSGGEQFF
TGCAGCGTTGAGGTAATGTCGGGGGGTGAGCAGTTCTTC
>TRBJ2-5|TRBV10-2|TRBD1|-
CASSDSDRIQETQYF
TGCGCCAGCAGTGATTCGGACAGGATCCAAGAGACCCAGTACTTC
>TRBJ1-1|TRBV2|-|-
CASSEEDIMNTEAFF
TGTGCCAGCAGTGAAGAGGATATCATGAACACTGAAGCTTTCTTT
>TRBJ2-3|TRBV11-2|-|-
CASSPFPGAVVDTQYF
TGTGCCAGCAGCCCCTTCCCGGGAGCGGTGGTCGATACGCAGTATTTT
>TRBJ2-6|TRBV10-3|-|-
CAISEDSSGANVLTF
TGTGCCATCAGTGAAGACAGCTCTGGGGCCAACGTCCTGACTTTC
>TRBJ1-4|TRBV18|-|-
CASSPPATANEKLFF
TGTGCCAGCTCACCACCGGCCACTGCTAATGAAAAACTGTTTTTT
>TRBJ2-7|TRBV30|-|-
CAWSVGETYEQYF
TGTGCCTGGAGTGTAGGGGAAACCTACGAGCAGTACTTC
>TRBJ1-2|TRBV6-1|TRBD1|few
CASRESTGLGYTF
TGTGCCAGCAGGGAGTCGACAGGGCTTGGCTACACCTTC
>TRBJ1-1|TRBV10-3|TRBD1|-
CAISERGGQGQNTEAFF
TGTGCCATCAGTGAGAGGGGGGGACAGGGACAGAACACTGAAGCTTTCTTT
>TRBJ1-1|TRBV10-3|-|-
CAVSEANREAFF
TGTGCCGTCAGTGAGGCAAACAGGGAAGCTTTCTTT
>TRBJ2-5|TRBV5-6|-|-
CASSLEVQGETQYF
TGTGCCAGCAGCTTAGAGGTTCAGGGAGAGACCCAGTACTTC
>TRBJ1-6|TRBV4-1|TRBD1|-
CASSQFSGQGNSPLHF
TGCGCCAGCAGCCAATTTTCGGGACAGGGGAATTCACCCCTCCACTTT
>TRBJ2-7|TRBV29-1|-|few
CSVGEDLYEQYF
TGCAGCGTTGGTGAGGATCTCTACGAGCAGTACTTC
>TRBJ2-5|TRBV10-2|TRBD2|-
CASSLGLAGGEETQYF
TGCGCCAGCAGTTTGGGACTAGCGGGAGGAGAAGAGACCCAGTACTTC
>TRBJ2-3|TRBV7-9|-|-
CASSPDSRETDTQYF
TGTGCCAGCAGTCCGGACAGCAGAGAAACAGATACGCAGTATTTT
>TRBJ2-5|TRBV9|-|-
CASSAAGRYNEQYF
TGTGCCAGCAGCGCAGCCGGCCGTTACAATGAGCAGTACTTC
>TRBJ1-2|TRBV21-1|-|-
CASSKDQGTYGYTF
TGTGCCAGCAGCAAGGATCAGGGTACCTATGGCTACACCTTC
>TRBJ2-7|TRBV20-1|TRBD2|-
CSARGTRAASGGLYEQYF
TGCAGTGCTAGAGGGACTAGGGCCGCTAGCGGGGGCCTTTACGAGCAGTACTTC
>TRBJ1-2|TRBV25-1|-|many
CASSATTGNYGYTF
TGTGCCAGCAGTGCCACTACAGGGAACTATGGCTACACCTTC
>TRBJ1-2|TRBV2|-|-
CASSETGKGYTF
TGTGCCAGCAGTGAGACGGGGAAGGGCTACACCTTC
>TRBJ2-5|TRBV4-1|-|-
CASSQVDRAAETQYF
TGCGCCAGCAGCCAAGTGGATAGGGCCGCAGAGACCCAGTACTTC
>TRBJ1-5|TRBV7-2|-|many
CASSLGGGTQPQHF
TGTGCCAGCAGCTTAGGAGGTGGGACCCAGCCCCAGCATTTT
>TRBJ2-3|TRBV5-1|-|few
CASSLVSSTNTDTQYF
TGCGCCAGCAGCTTGGTATCGTCAACGAACACAGATACGCAGTATTTT
>TRBJ1-3|TRBV14|-|-
CAIPPGPNTIYF
TGTGCCATCCCTCCGGGCCCGAACACCATATATTTT
>TRBJ2-3|TRBV20-1|TRBD2|few
CSAWGLAGGGGTDTQYF
TGCAGTGCCTGGGGACTAGCGGGAGGGGGAGGCACAGATACGCAGTATTTT
>TRBJ1-1|TRBV7-9|TRBD1|few
CASSPTQGLNTEAFF
TGTGCCAGCAGCCCGACACAGGGGTTGAACACTGAAGCTTTCTTT
>TRBJ1-1|TRBV12-3/TRBV12-4|-|-
CASSLVGGRANTEAFF
TGTGCCAGCAGTTTAGTCGGGGGCAGGGCGAACACTGAAGCTTTCTTT
>TRBJ2-7|TRBV27|TRBD1|-
CASSPKGQGRIGNEQYF
TGTGCCAGCAGTCCCAAAGGACAGGGACGGATCGGCAATGAGCAGTACTTC
>TRBJ2-1|TRBV20-1|-|-
CSAPGVAYNEQFF
TGCAGTGCCCCAGGAGTGGCTTACAATGAGCAGTTCTTC
>TRBJ2-7|TRBV7-2|-|many
CASSLRQGTSEQYF
TGTGCCAGCAGCTTGAGGCAGGGTACATCCGAGCAGTACTTC
>TRBJ1-1|TRBV20-1|-|-
CSASLSDAEAFF
TGCAGTGCTAGTTTATCTGACGCTGAAGCTTTCTTT
>TRBJ2-1|TRBV3-1|-|-
CASSQEGTVPLNNEQFF
TGTGCCAGCAGCCAAGAGGGAACAGTACCGTTAAACAATGAGCAGTTCTTC
>TRBJ2-1|TRBV18|TRBD1|-
CASSGDRGPDEQFF
TGTGCCAGCTCTGGGGACAGGGGGCCGGATGAGCAGTTCTTC
>TRBJ2-1|TRBV7-9|TRBD2|-
CASSLVGGGLRSSYNEQFF
TGTGCCAGCAGCTTAGTTGGCGGGGGGCTAAGGAGCTCCTACAATGAGCAGTTCTTC
>TRBJ1-6|TRBV27|-|few
CASSLSIMGRNSPLHF
TGTGCCAGCAGTTTATCGATTATGGGGCGGAATTCACCCCTCCACTTT
>TRBJ2-4|TRBV28|-|few
CASSLTIGSEVAKNIQYF
TGTGCCAGCAGCCTCACCATCGGGTCAGAAGTAGCCAAAAACATTCAGTACTTC
>TRBJ1-4|TRBV4-1|TRBD1|-
CASSSPGQYNEKLFF
TGCGCCAGCAGCTCCCCGGGACAGTATAATGAAAAACTGTTTTTT
>TRBJ2-3|TRBV28|TRBD1|few
CASSPGQGRSTQYF
TGTGCCAGCAGTCCTGGACAGGGCCGTAGTACGCAGTATTTT
>TRBJ2-2|TRBV6-1|-|-
CASSEGARMGAGELFF
TGTGCCAGCAGTGAAGGCGCCCGGATGGGGGCCGGGGAGCTGTTTTTT
>TRBJ1-5|TRBV7-8|-|-
CASSAEDAARQPQHF
TGTGCCAGCAGCGCCGAGGACGCGGCGCGTCAGCCCCAGCATTTT
>TRBJ1-3|TRBV4-2|-|few
CASSQDTTGNTIYF
TGTGCCAGCAGCCAAGACACTACTGGAAACACCATATATTTT
>TRBJ1-1|TRBV18|-|-
CASSPQCEAFF
TGTGCCAGCTCACCTCAATGTGAAGCTTTCTTT
>TRBJ1-2|TRBV30|-|-
CAWSLAGRGYGYTF
TGTGCCTGGAGTCTGGCAGGGCGGGGGTATGGCTACACCTTC
>TRBJ2-5|TRBV6-5|TRBD2|few
CASTLGGSKTQYF
TGTGCCAGCACTCTGGGGGGGTCGAAGACCCAGTACTTC
>TRBJ2-2|TRBV6-2/TRBV6-3|TRBD1|-
CASTPLMTGGSGELFF
TGTGCCAGCACCCCCCTTATGACAGGGGGTTCCGGGGAGCTGTTTTTT
>TRBJ1-6|TRBV27|TRBD1|-
CASKTGTGGSSPLHF
TGTGCCAGCAAAACCGGGACAGGGGGAAGTTCACCCCTCCACTTT
>TRBJ1-1|TRBV3-1|-|-
CASSHISGNTEAFF
TGTGCCAGCAGCCACATTTCAGGGAACACTGAAGCTTTCTTT